Below, 17 T cell receptor beta chains from the same sample are listed, as sequenced in a study of post-analysis software for immune sequencing data. The library was made from cDNA and included unique molecular identifiers. TCRdb independently ran MiXCR on the PCR reads; one entry per CDR3 protein. The sample carries hundreds of thousands of distinct CDR3 sequences, roughly 30% recorded once. For these TCRs, the target antigens are not known. Overall study findings and caveats: When patients were compared with controls, about 5 TRBV segments were more frequent, TRBV5-6, TRBV5-1 and TRBV20-1 among them.

Material: blood. The receptors originated from a girl aged 5-17 years with multiple sclerosis.

This clonotype appeared a few times. This sequence joins TRBV10-3 and TRBJ2-1; 10 bases are a match to TRBD1. The ends lost 4 bases at V and 1 base at J; junction bases unmatched: 1. This CDR3 comprises 15 residues. The germline V gene encodes CDR1 ENHRY and CDR2 SYGVKD. The CDR3 coding sequence is TGTGCCATCAGTGGGACAGGGGGGTCCTACAATGAGCAGTTCTTC. Its protein product is CAISGTGGSYNEQFF.

In its sample, this clonotype was seen once. The chain employs TRBV4-3 and TRBJ2-1; D unclear. Germline CDR1 and CDR2: LGHNA and YSLEER. V was clipped by 0 bases and J by 6 bases, with 9 bases between them. CDR3 length: 14 amino acids. As DNA, the CDR3 is TGCGCCAGCAGCCAAGACTGGGCGAGCAATGAGCAGTTCTTC. It encodes CASSQDWASNEQFF.

This clonotype showed up many times. V usage is TRBV7-2 and J usage is TRBJ2-3, with TRBD2 matching 13 bases. V dropped 3 bases and J dropped 10; count of bases not matched to a gene: 1. Looked up from germline, CDR1 is SGHTA and CDR2 is FQGNSA. This CDR3 is 13 amino acids long. CDR3 DNA: TGTGCCAGCAGCTTCGGACTAGCGGGAGCGCAGTATTTT. This gives the protein CASSFGLAGAQYF.

This clonotype was observed a handful of times. This chain connects TRBV6-5 to TRBJ2-7; 7 bases are shared with TRBD2. The CDR3 runs to 15 residues. V gave up 5 bases and J gave up 0 bases; unmatched junction bases: 7. The germline V gene encodes CDR1 MNHEY and CDR2 SVGAGI. The CDR3 sequence is CASSPGAGSSYEQYF. CDR3 nucleotide sequence: TGTGCCAGCAGTCCCGGAGCGGGATCCTCCTACGAGCAGTACTTC.

V and J are TRBV9 and TRBJ2-3; no firm D call. The V gene's germline CDR1 is SGDLS and CDR2 YYNGEE. V was cut by 0 bases and J by 2 bases, with 13 bases left in between. The CDR3 loop spans 16 amino acids. Written as DNA, the CDR3 is TGTGCCAGCAGCGTAGATGGCAAGGGCCTCACAGATACGCAGTATTTT. Protein: CASSVDGKGLTDTQYF.

This clonotype was counted between two and nine times. The chain uses TRBV3-1 and TRBJ2-5; D not resolved. The V gene lost 1 base and the J gene lost 1 base, with 7 bases spanning the gap. The CDR3 consists of 14 residues. Germline CDR1 is LGHDT and CDR2 is YNNKEL (reference sequence). As DNA, the CDR3 is TGTGCCAGCAGCCAAGCGAGCCCCCAAGAGACCCAGTACTTC. Translated: CASSQASPQETQYF.

The sample holds a few counts of this clonotype. V usage is TRBV28 and J usage is TRBJ2-3, with D perhaps being TRBD1 or TRBD2 (7 bases each). Between the trimmed V and J ends, which lost 8 bases and 4 bases, there was a span of 13 bases. The CDR3 length is 13 residues. Germline CDR1 is MDHEN and CDR2 is SYDVKM. CDR3 coding DNA: TGTGCCAGCCAACCAGGGGGGGCAGATACGCAGTATTTT. Protein: CASQPGGADTQYF.

This clonotype was seen a handful of times. This chain links TRBV12-3 or TRBV12-4 with TRBJ1-6; D is unclear. The CDR3 has 14 amino acids. Trimming removed 3 bases at V and 7 bases at J, with 10 bases between. Here the CDR3 reads CASSFMQTNSPLHF. CDR3 nucleotide sequence: TGTGCCAGCAGTTTTATGCAGACCAATTCACCCCTCCACTTT.

In DNA, the CDR3 is TGCGCCAGCAGGTTGACAGCCATGAACACTGAAGCTTTCTTT. Amino acid sequence: CASRLTAMNTEAFF. The V call is TRBV5-1, the J call TRBJ1-1; TRBD1 is a possible D gene (5 bases). Trimming cost V 5 bases and J 0 bases, with 11 bases left between them. The CDR3 covers 14 residues. CDR1 is SGHRS and CDR2 is YFSETQ in the germline V gene.

This clonotype was found a few times. The DNA for the CDR3 is TGCGCCAGCAGCCAAGATAAGGGCAATGAGCAGTTCTTC. Encoded protein: CASSQDKGNEQFF. The gene calls are TRBV4-1 and TRBJ2-1; unclear D gene. The CDR3 is 13 residues long. Germline values: CDR1 MGHRA, CDR2 YSYEKL. Trimming removed 0 bases from V and 6 bases from J, with 6 bases in between.

This clonotype was found a few times. The chain recombines TRBV12-3 or TRBV12-4 with TRBJ2-1, with 7 positions matching TRBD1. Losses at the gene ends were 5 bases for V and 0 bases for J; bases not matched to a gene: 4. This CDR3 is built from 15 residues. CDR3 loop: CASSGTENSYNEQFF. The CDR3 DNA is TGTGCCAGCAGTGGGACAGAGAACTCCTACAATGAGCAGTTCTTC.

This clonotype was seen a handful of times. V gene TRBV10-3 combines with J gene TRBJ2-3; 7 bases agree with TRBD1. This CDR3 is built from 15 residues. CDR1 and CDR2 from the germline V gene are ENHRY and SYGVKD. Trimming cost V 6 bases and J 0 bases; bases outside gene matches: 6. CDR3 in amino acids: CAIRTGTDSTDTQYF. The CDR3 bases are TGTGCCATCAGAACCGGGACAGATAGCACAGATACGCAGTATTTT.

The rearrangement links TRBV10-3 to TRBJ1-1; 8 nucleotides align to TRBD1. With V trimmed by 0 bases and J by 5 bases, 8 bases remained unmatched. This CDR3 has 16 residues. Germline values: CDR1 ENHRY, CDR2 SYGVKD. CDR3 in DNA: TGTGCCATCAGTGAGTCTCTCCAGGGGGCAGGTACTGAAGCTTTCTTT. Its protein product is CAISESLQGAGTEAFF.

The rearrangement joins TRBV7-2 to TRBJ2-1; D not certain. Trimming took off 1 base at V and 8 bases at J, with 18 bases between the two ends. The CDR3 is made up of 16 amino acids. Germline lookup yields CDR1 SGHTA and CDR2 FQGNSA. In DNA form, the CDR3 reads TGTACCAGCAGCTTAGTCGCTAGGGCTACAATCTATGAGCAGTTCTTC. Translating it yields CTSSLVARATIYEQFF.

The chain is built from TRBV2 and TRBJ1-1, with 7 positions matching TRBD1. The V gene's germline CDR1 is SNHLY and CDR2 FYNNEI. With 4 bases clipped from V and 6 bases from J, the junction kept 11 bases outside the gene matches. The CDR3 runs 15 residues. The CDR3 DNA reads TGTGCCAGCAGTGCAGTTGGGCAGGGGGTCTCTGAAGCTTTCTTT. This codes for CASSAVGQGVSEAFF.

This clonotype was seen more than once but under ten times. This sequence joins TRBV4-3 and TRBJ2-1, with D possibly matching TRBD2 (5 bases). The germline V gene encodes CDR1 LGHNA and CDR2 YSLEER. The ends were cut back, 1 base at V and 12 bases at J, with 13 bases in the middle. The CDR3 contains 13 residues. CDR3 coding DNA: TGCGCCAGCAGCCAAGGGGATGGCCGGGGGCAGTTCTTC. This sequence encodes CASSQGDGRGQFF.

V is TRBV20-1 and J is TRBJ2-1; 7 bases map to TRBD1. Trimming removed 3 bases from V and 11 bases from J; junction bases left unmatched: 10. Germline CDR1 and CDR2: DFQATT and SNEGSKA (reference sequence). The CDR3 is made up of 13 amino acids. The CDR3 reads CSASPRQGLKQFF. The CDR3 bases are TGCAGTGCTAGCCCGAGACAGGGTTTGAAGCAGTTCTTC.